This T cell receptor beta chain originates from a study of blood T cells in healthy people across ages. Study outcomes and limitations: Changes in expanded clonotypes were possibly confounded, as the CMV status of donors was unknown. Among long-lived donors, naive CD4+ cells were more numerous and diversity higher than in aged donors.

A second PCR, run for about 7 to 11 cycles, used a sample-barcoded 5' primer plus a J-beta primer mix. TCRdb reprocessed the 5' RACE reads with MiXCR, giving one entry per CDR3 protein. The sample includes under 800,000 distinct CDR3 sequences, over 20% of them seen just once. Concerning this clonotype: The antigen is not known. The junction and the germline gene differ at one end; a read error may be behind it.

Germline CDR1 is SGHTA and CDR2 is FQGTGA. CDR3 length: 14 residues. What was sequenced was blood. The genes are TRBV7-3 and TRBJ2-7; 10 nucleotides line up with TRBD1. This clonotype was obtained from a man aged 65-85 years in good health. CDR3 residues: CASKVTGGSNEQYF. The CDR3 bases are TGTGCCAGCAAGGTGACAGGGGGCTCCAACGAGCAGTACTTC.